These 5 T cell receptor beta chains originate from one sample sequenced in a study of OX40 agonist ivuxolimab in advanced cancers. Here immunoSEQ multiplex PCR was the method, and the copy in TCRdb shows in-frame clones only, minus some. The data show 55,000 to 75,000 clones, more than 75% seen once. Sequencing was performed on CD4+ or CD8+ T cells sorted from blood, taken in a trial of the OX40 agonist ivuxolimab. The receptors were sampled from an adult with an advanced solid tumor such as melanoma, head and neck, liver or kidney cancer.

This chain connects TRBV11-2 to TRBJ1-1; 10 positions match TRBD1. V was pared by 5 bases and J by 3 bases, with 3 bases of the junction left unmatched. Germline V gene sequence: CDR1 SGHAT, CDR2 FQNNGV. This CDR3 comprises 14 residues. CDR3 sequence (DNA): TGTGCCAGCAGCAGGGGGACAGGGGACACTGAAGCTTTCTTT. It is translated as CASSRGTGDTEAFF.

The chain links TRBV5-5 to TRBJ1-4; D call uncertain. This CDR3 comprises 15 residues. V lost 3 bases to trimming and J lost 3 bases, with 12 bases between them. Looked up from germline, CDR1 is SGHKS and CDR2 is YYEKEE (reference sequence). CDR3 nucleotide sequence: TGTGCCAGCAGCTCCCCGGCCCGGCCTAATGAAAAACTGTTTTTT. As protein: CASSSPARPNEKLFF.

The genes are TRBV29-1 and TRBJ2-1, with a weak D call TRBD1 (6 bases). Per the germline V gene, CDR1 is SQVTM and CDR2 is ANQGSEA. The CDR3 consists of 12 residues. The V end lost 7 bases, the J end lost 1 base, and 8 bases lay between the germline ends. The CDR3 DNA is TGCAGCGCTACAGGGTCCTACAATGAGCAGTTCTTC. It specifies CSATGSYNEQFF.

As concerns this clone: The sample has other DNA sequences that encode this CDR3 too. The J gene is TRBJ1-4, the V gene TRBV9; D is uncertain. The CDR3 consists of 15 residues. V lost 4 bases, J lost 0 bases, and 10 bases lay in between. The germline CDR1 and CDR2 sequences are SGDLS and YYNGEE. CDR3 nucleotides: TGTGCCAGCAGCCCCCGTTCCGCAACTAATGAAAAACTGTTTTTT. Translation: CASSPRSATNEKLFF.

CDR3 bases: TGTGCCAGCTCACCACAACAGGGGGTGAATTCACCCCTCCACTTT. Amino acids: CASSPQQGVNSPLHF. V is TRBV18 and J is TRBJ1-6; 8 bases fit TRBD1. With V trimmed by 1 base and J by 7 bases, 3 bases remained unmatched. This CDR3 has 15 amino acids. Germline values: CDR1 KGHSH, CDR2 LQKENI.